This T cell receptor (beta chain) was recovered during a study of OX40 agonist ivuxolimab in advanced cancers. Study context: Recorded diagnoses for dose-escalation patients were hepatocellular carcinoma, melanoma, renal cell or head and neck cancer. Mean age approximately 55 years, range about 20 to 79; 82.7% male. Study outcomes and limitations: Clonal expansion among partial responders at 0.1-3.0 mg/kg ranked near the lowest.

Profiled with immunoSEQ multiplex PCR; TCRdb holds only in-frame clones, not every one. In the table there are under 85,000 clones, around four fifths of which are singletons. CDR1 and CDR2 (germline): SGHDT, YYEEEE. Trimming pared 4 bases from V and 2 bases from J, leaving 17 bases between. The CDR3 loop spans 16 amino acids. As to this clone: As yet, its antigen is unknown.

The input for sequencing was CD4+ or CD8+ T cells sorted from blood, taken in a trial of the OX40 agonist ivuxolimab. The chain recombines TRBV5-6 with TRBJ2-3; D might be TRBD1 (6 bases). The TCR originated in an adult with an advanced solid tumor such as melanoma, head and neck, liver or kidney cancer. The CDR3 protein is CASSRSVQGSTDTQYF. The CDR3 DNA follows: TGTGCCAGCAGCCGTTCCGTCCAGGGGTCCACAGATACGCAGTATTTT.